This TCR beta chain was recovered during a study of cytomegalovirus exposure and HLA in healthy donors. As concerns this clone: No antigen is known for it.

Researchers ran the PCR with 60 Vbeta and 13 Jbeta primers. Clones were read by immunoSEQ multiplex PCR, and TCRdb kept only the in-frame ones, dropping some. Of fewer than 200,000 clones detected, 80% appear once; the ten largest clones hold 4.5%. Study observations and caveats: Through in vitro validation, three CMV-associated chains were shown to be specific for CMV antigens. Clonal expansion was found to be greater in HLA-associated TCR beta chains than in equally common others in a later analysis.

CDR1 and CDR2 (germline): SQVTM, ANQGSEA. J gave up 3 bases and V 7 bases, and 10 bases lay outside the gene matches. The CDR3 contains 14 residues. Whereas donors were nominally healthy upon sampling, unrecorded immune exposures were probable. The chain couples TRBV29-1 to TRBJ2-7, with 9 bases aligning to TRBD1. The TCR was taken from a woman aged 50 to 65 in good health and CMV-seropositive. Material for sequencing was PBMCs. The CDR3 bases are TGCAGCGCCGCTGGAACAGGGGGCCTCTACGAGCAGTACTTC. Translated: CSAAGTGGLYEQYF.